This is a list of T cell receptor beta chains from one sample in a study of T cells in Graves' hyperthyroidism and ophthalmopathy. TCRdb processed the multiplex PCR reads anew with MiXCR; each CDR3 protein has one entry. Here the sample spans 350,000 or so distinct CDR3 sequences, roughly a fifth being singletons. The specimen sequenced was blood. The receptor set was obtained from a woman aged 50 to 60 with Graves' hyperthyroidism. Both conserved end residues are part of each CDR3. D genes are given only for firm matches. Where a row states a size, it is once, few, many or the class of an expanded clone; other rows omit it.

D gene	clone size	V gene	J gene	CDR3 protein	CDR3 DNA
TRBD1	many	TRBV20-1	TRBJ2-1	CSARGAIRQGALYNEQFF	TGCAGTGCTAGAGGGGCAATTAGACAGGGGGCATTATACAATGAGCAGTTCTTC
TRBD1	many	TRBV2	TRBJ1-4	CASSDRTGDEKLFF	TGTGCCAGCAGTGACCGGACAGGGGACGAAAAACTGTTTTTT
TRBD1	few	TRBV27	TRBJ1-3	CASSSDRGLGNTIYF	TGTGCCAGCAGTTCGGACAGGGGGCTCGGAAACACCATATATTTT
TRBD2	-	TRBV27	TRBJ2-7	CASKTSGSYEQYF	TGTGCCAGCAAGACTAGCGGATCCTACGAGCAGTACTTC
-	many	TRBV5-1	TRBJ1-1	CASSLEGFGYRRNTEAFF	TGCGCCAGCAGCTTGGAGGGATTTGGGTACCGAAGGAACACTGAAGCTTTCTTT
TRBD1	-	TRBV11-2	TRBJ2-3	CASSPNGQGSDTQYF	TGTGCCAGCAGCCCGAACGGACAGGGATCGGATACGCAGTATTTT
TRBD1	many	TRBV7-9	TRBJ2-7	CASSWDRNYEQYF	TGTGCCAGCAGCTGGGACAGAAACTACGAGCAGTACTTC
-	many	TRBV11-2	TRBJ2-7	CASGFSYEQYF	TGTGCCAGCGGGTTTTCCTACGAGCAGTACTTC
-	many	TRBV6-1	TRBJ2-4	CASRNGGREAKNIQYF	TGTGCCAGCAGGAATGGGGGCAGAGAAGCCAAAAACATTCAGTACTTC
-	many	TRBV10-2	TRBJ1-1	CASSGRRYPEAFF	TGCGCCAGCAGTGGGAGGCGGTACCCTGAAGCTTTCTTT
-	-	TRBV5-1	TRBJ1-3	CASRPAWGLGNTIYF	TGCGCCAGCAGGCCGGCGTGGGGGCTGGGAAACACCATATATTTT
-	many	TRBV3-1	TRBJ2-3	CASSQVPGSTDTQYF	TGTGCCAGCAGCCAAGTTCCGGGGAGCACAGATACGCAGTATTTT
-	many	TRBV7-2	TRBJ2-1	CASSRAPTGATNVQFF	TGTGCCAGCAGCCGCGCGCCTACGGGGGCCACCAATGTGCAGTTCTTC
TRBD1	many	TRBV28	TRBJ2-7	CASSSRGIPSYEQYF	TGTGCCAGCAGTTCCAGGGGGATCCCGTCTTACGAGCAGTACTTC
-	many	TRBV11-3	TRBJ2-7	CASSLDPGASGEQYF	TGTGCCAGCAGTTTAGATCCAGGGGCATCGGGGGAGCAGTACTTC
-	-	TRBV19	TRBJ1-5	CASSATRQSSNQPQHF	TGTGCCAGTAGCGCTACTAGACAGTCTAGCAATCAGCCCCAGCATTTT
TRBD1	many	TRBV28	TRBJ2-7	CASSPPRGLAYEQYF	TGTGCCAGCAGTCCCCCGAGGGGGCTAGCCTACGAGCAGTACTTC
-	few	TRBV4-1	TRBJ1-2	CASRGSGVGLGYTF	TGCGCCAGCAGGGGGTCAGGGGTGGGACTTGGCTACACCTTC
-	many	TRBV12-3/TRBV12-4	TRBJ1-5	CASSWEVNQPQHF	TGTGCCAGCAGCTGGGAAGTGAATCAGCCCCAGCATTTT
-	-	TRBV19	TRBJ2-3	CASTDRTDTQYF	TGTGCCAGTACAGACCGCACAGATACGCAGTATTTT
-	-	TRBV25-1	TRBJ1-3	CASSEYGERGGNTIYF	TGTGCCAGCAGTGAATATGGGGAGCGGGGTGGAAACACCATATATTTT
-	many	TRBV7-9	TRBJ2-2	CASSSTARAIGELFF	TGTGCCAGCAGTTCAACAGCACGGGCTATCGGGGAGCTGTTTTTT
TRBD2	-	TRBV20-1	TRBJ2-5	CSARPGTRVLPETQYF	TGCAGTGCTAGGCCCGGGACTAGGGTACTACCAGAGACCCAGTACTTC
TRBD2	many	TRBV28	TRBJ2-7	CASSFTSGPNTYEQYF	TGTGCCAGCAGTTTTACTAGCGGGCCCAATACCTACGAGCAGTACTTC
-	-	TRBV28	TRBJ1-6	CASSSVIERGIRSPLHF	TGTGCCAGCAGTTCTGTAATAGAGAGAGGTATAAGGTCACCCCTCCACTTT
TRBD1	-	TRBV28	TRBJ2-7	CASSDRGTLYEQYF	TGTGCCAGCAGTGACAGGGGTACACTCTACGAGCAGTACTTC
-	many	TRBV11-2	TRBJ2-3	CASSPTKSTSTDTQYF	TGTGCCAGCAGCCCGACCAAATCGACCAGCACAGATACGCAGTATTTT
-	many	TRBV7-9	TRBJ1-2	CASSRQDYGYTF	TGTGCCAGCAGCCGACAGGACTATGGCTACACCTTC
-	-	TRBV6-1	TRBJ1-1	CASSRLGSGTEAFF	TGTGCCAGCAGTCGCCTGGGGAGTGGCACTGAAGCTTTCTTT
TRBD2	many	TRBV6-1	TRBJ2-7	CASREGTSGVPPYEQYF	TGTGCCAGCAGGGAGGGTACTAGCGGCGTACCACCCTACGAGCAGTACTTC
-	many	TRBV10-3	TRBJ1-1	CASEGSNTEAFF	TGTGCATCAGAGGGGTCGAACACTGAAGCTTTCTTT
-	many	TRBV20-1	TRBJ2-7	CSARGPPYEQYF	TGCAGTGCTAGAGGGCCCCCCTACGAGCAGTACTTC
-	many	TRBV12-3/TRBV12-4	TRBJ2-3	CASSWGGLPTTDTQYF	TGTGCCAGCAGTTGGGGGGGCCTTCCTACCACAGATACGCAGTATTTT
-	many	TRBV14	TRBJ1-1	CASSQDGAGNTEAFF	TGTGCCAGCAGCCAAGACGGGGCAGGTAACACTGAAGCTTTCTTT
-	many	TRBV11-2	TRBJ2-3	CASSLDMRSTDTQYF	TGTGCCAGCAGCTTAGATATGAGGAGCACAGATACGCAGTATTTT
TRBD1	-	TRBV5-1	TRBJ2-5	CASSWAGQGFQKTQYF	TGCGCCAGCAGCTGGGCGGGACAGGGATTTCAGAAGACCCAGTACTTC
-	many	TRBV20-1	TRBJ2-3	CSARAAGRLSTDTQYF	TGCAGTGCTAGAGCAGCAGGGAGGCTTAGCACAGATACGCAGTATTTT
-	once	TRBV5-4	TRBJ1-1	CASSPGGGRYTEAFF	TGTGCCAGCAGCCCCGGAGGGGGGAGGTACACTGAAGCTTTCTTT
-	many	TRBV2	TRBJ2-2	CASSDPKRVAGELFF	TGTGCCAGCAGTGACCCAAAGAGGGTGGCCGGGGAGCTGTTTTTT
TRBD1	many	TRBV7-9	TRBJ2-2	CASSLIRTGATGELFF	TGTGCCAGCAGCTTAATACGGACAGGGGCCACCGGGGAGCTGTTTTTT
-	-	TRBV6-2/TRBV6-3	TRBJ2-7	CASSYDWREVTYEQYF	TGTGCCAGCAGTTATGATTGGCGGGAAGTAACCTACGAGCAGTACTTC
TRBD2	-	TRBV24-1	TRBJ2-1	CATSQAREDRNEQFF	TGTGCCACCAGTCAGGCGCGGGAGGACCGAAATGAGCAGTTCTTC
TRBD1	-	TRBV2	TRBJ1-3	CASSKQGAAGNTIYF	TGTGCCAGCAGTAAACAGGGGGCGGCTGGAAACACCATATATTTT
TRBD2	-	TRBV11-2	TRBJ2-1	CASSPTVAGTGSYNEQFF	TGTGCCAGCAGCCCCACAGTAGCGGGAACAGGCTCCTACAATGAGCAGTTCTTC
TRBD1	many	TRBV18	TRBJ1-6	CASSPKGQGDNSPLHF	TGTGCCAGCAGCCCAAAGGGACAGGGGGATAATTCACCCCTCCACTTT
-	-	TRBV6-2/TRBV6-3	TRBJ2-3	CASRKGTWDTQYF	TGTGCCAGCAGAAAGGGAACGTGGGATACGCAGTATTTT
-	-	TRBV28	TRBJ2-1	CASSLPGLSYNEQFF	TGTGCCAGCAGCCTGCCTGGGCTCTCCTACAATGAGCAGTTCTTC
-	many	TRBV7-9	TRBJ2-3	CASSWDRDTQYF	TGTGCCAGCAGCTGGGATAGAGATACGCAGTATTTT
TRBD2	-	TRBV6-1	TRBJ2-4	CASSSSSGRADRNIQYF	TGTGCCAGCAGCTCATCTAGCGGGAGGGCGGATAGAAACATTCAGTACTTC